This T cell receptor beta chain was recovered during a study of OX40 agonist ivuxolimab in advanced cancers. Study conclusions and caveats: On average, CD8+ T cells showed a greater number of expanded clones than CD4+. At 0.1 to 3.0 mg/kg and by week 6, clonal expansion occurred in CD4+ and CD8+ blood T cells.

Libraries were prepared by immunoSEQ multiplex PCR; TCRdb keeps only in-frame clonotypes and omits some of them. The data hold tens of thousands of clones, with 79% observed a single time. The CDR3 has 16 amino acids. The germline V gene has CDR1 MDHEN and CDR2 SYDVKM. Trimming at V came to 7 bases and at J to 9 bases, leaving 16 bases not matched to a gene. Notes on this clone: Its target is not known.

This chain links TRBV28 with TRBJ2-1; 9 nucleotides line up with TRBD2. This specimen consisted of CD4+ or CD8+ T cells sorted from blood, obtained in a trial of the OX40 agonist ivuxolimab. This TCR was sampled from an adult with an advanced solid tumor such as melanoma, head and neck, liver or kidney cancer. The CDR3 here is CASNPLAGDTTVEQFF. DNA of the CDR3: TGTGCCAGCAATCCACTAGCGGGTGATACGACGGTTGAGCAGTTCTTC.